This TCR beta chain was sequenced during a study of blood T cells in healthy people across ages. Study outcomes and limitations: Samples with more naive T cells showed higher observed beta diversity.

Isolated PBMCs totaled at least 6 million in each sample. Next came a second PCR, run for 7 to 11 cycles, which used a sample-barcoded 5' primer along with a J-beta primer mix. One entry per CDR3 protein results from TCRdb running MiXCR on the 5' RACE reads. The repertoire holds about 1.6 million distinct CDR3 sequences, almost 35% seen once, with over 9% in the top ten. V lost 6 bases and J lost 5; bases outside the gene matches: 9. Per the germline V gene, CDR1 is DFQATT and CDR2 is SNEGSKA (reference sequence). This CDR3 contains 13 residues. As for this clonotype: Its cognate antigen is unknown.

This clonotype was sampled from a woman aged 25 to 45 in good health. Source material: blood. The chain employs TRBV20-1 and TRBJ1-1; 7 bases fit TRBD1. The CDR3 DNA sequence: TGCAGTGCGCTGACAGGGCCAGGGACTGAAGCTTTCTTT. It codes for CSALTGPGTEAFF.